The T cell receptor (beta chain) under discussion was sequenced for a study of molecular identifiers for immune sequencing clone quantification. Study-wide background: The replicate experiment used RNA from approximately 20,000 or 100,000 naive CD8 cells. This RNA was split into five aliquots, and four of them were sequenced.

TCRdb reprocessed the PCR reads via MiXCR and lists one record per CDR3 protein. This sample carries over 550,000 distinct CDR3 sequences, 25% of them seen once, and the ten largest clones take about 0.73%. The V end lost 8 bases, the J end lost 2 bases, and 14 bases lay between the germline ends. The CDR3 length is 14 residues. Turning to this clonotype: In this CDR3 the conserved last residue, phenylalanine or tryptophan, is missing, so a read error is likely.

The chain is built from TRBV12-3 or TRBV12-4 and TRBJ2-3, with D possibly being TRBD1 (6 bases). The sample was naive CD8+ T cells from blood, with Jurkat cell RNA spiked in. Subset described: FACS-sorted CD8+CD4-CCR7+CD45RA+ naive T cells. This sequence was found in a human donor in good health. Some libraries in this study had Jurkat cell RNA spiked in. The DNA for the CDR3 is TGTGCCAGCTGCACAGGGTGGACCACAGATACGCAGTATGTT. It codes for CASCTGWTTDTQYV.